A single sample gave rise to the 26 T cell receptor beta chains below, sequenced in a study of T-cell reconstitution after alpha-beta-depleted transplantation in children. Library preparation (for TCRbeta) was performed with unique molecular identifiers. TCRdb reprocessed the PCR reads with MiXCR, giving one entry per CDR3 protein. Among 200,000 to 300,000 distinct CDR3 sequences listed, over 20% were seen once. Material: PBMCs, obtained before TCRalphabeta/CD19-depleted stem cell transplant. The receptor set was obtained from a girl aged 2 to 9 with Fanconi anemia, due to receive a stem cell transplant.

This clonotype occurred many times. The chain combines TRBV10-1 with TRBJ2-3; D unclear. V was pared by 5 bases and J by 2 bases, with 5 bases between. The CDR3 is made up of 12 amino acids. CDR1 WNHNN and CDR2 SYGVQD come from the germline V gene (reference sequence). CDR3 sequence: CASSQHTDTQYF. The DNA for the CDR3 is TGCGCCAGCAGTCAGCACACAGATACGCAGTATTTT.

The rearrangement links TRBV20-1 to TRBJ1-6, with D possibly being TRBD1 (5 bases). Germline CDR1 DFQATT, CDR2 SNEGSKA (reference sequence). The CDR3 loop spans 16 amino acids. The V and J ends lost 2 bases and 2 bases respectively, with 13 bases between them. The CDR3 is CSARPIDSAYNSPLHF. CDR3 bases: TGCAGTGCTAGACCCATTGACAGTGCCTATAATTCACCCCTCCACTTT.

V is TRBV20-1 and J is TRBJ2-5; 11 nucleotides align to TRBD2. The CDR3 consists of 14 residues. Germline values: CDR1 DFQATT, CDR2 SNEGSKA (reference sequence). The V segment lost 1 base and the J segment 3 bases; nucleotides outside the gene matches: 1. The CDR3 DNA is TGCAGTGCTAGAGTTAGCGGGAGGGAAGAGACCCAGTACTTC. This sequence encodes CSARVSGREETQYF.

This clonotype was seen many times. This chain links TRBV4-1 with TRBJ2-7, with 8 bases lining up with TRBD2. The germline V gene encodes CDR1 MGHRA and CDR2 YSYEKL. The CDR3 loop spans 14 amino acids. The trim removed 3 bases at V and 6 bases at J, leaving 7 bases unmatched. The CDR3 is CASSHAGTRSEQYF. CDR3 bases: TGCGCCAGCAGCCACGCAGGGACTAGAAGCGAGCAGTACTTC.

This clonotype showed up just a few times. The chain links TRBV11-2 to TRBJ2-3; 11 positions agree with TRBD2. The CDR3 has 16 residues. CDR1 is SGHAT and CDR2 is FQNNGV in the germline V gene. The junction had 7 bases not matched to a gene; V was cut back by 5 bases and J by 3 bases. The CDR3 here is CASSMRLAGFTDTQYF. CDR3 sequence (DNA): TGTGCCAGCAGCATGCGACTAGCGGGGTTTACAGATACGCAGTATTTT.

The chain recombines TRBV2 with TRBJ1-2; no clear D gene. The germline V and J ends were trimmed by 7 bases and 2 bases, with 8 bases remaining between them. CDR3 length: 12 residues. The V gene's germline CDR1 is SNHLY and CDR2 FYNNEI. The CDR3, as DNA: TGTGCCAGCATTTCGGCAAACTATGGCTACACCTTC. Protein product: CASISANYGYTF.

This clonotype turned up a few times. The chain combines TRBV29-1 with TRBJ2-1; 13 nucleotides agree with TRBD2. V shed 7 bases and J 8 bases; nucleotides not matched to a gene: 5. Germline lookup yields CDR1 SQVTM and CDR2 ANQGSEA. CDR3 length: 13 amino acids. For the CDR3, the DNA is TGCAGCGCACTAGCGGGAGGGCTATATGAGCAGTTCTTC. Encoded protein: CSALAGGLYEQFF.

Ten or more counts support this clonotype. The rearrangement uses TRBV20-1 and TRBJ1-6; 8 bases are a match to TRBD1. The CDR3 has 15 amino acids. Germline V CDR1 and CDR2: DFQATT, SNEGSKA (reference sequence). V lost 2 bases, J lost 2 bases, and 2 bases stayed unmatched. CDR3 bases: TGCAGTGCTAGATGGACAGGGACCTATAATTCACCCCTCCACTTT. It encodes CSARWTGTYNSPLHF.

V is TRBV15 and J is TRBJ2-1; TRBD2 matches at 11 bases. The CDR3 is made up of 22 amino acids. Trimming took 1 base from V and 2 from J; bases not matched to a gene: 19. The germline gives CDR1 LNHNV, CDR2 YYDKDF (reference sequence). This chain's CDR3 is CATSRVGVRGHSGREPYNEQFF. The CDR3 DNA reads TGTGCCACCAGCAGAGTAGGAGTCCGGGGGCATAGCGGGAGGGAACCCTACAATGAGCAGTTCTTC.

This clonotype was seen more than once but under ten times. This rearrangement joins TRBV20-1 to TRBJ2-1, with D possibly matching TRBD2 (6 bases). The CDR3 loop spans 14 amino acids. Germline loops: CDR1 DFQATT, CDR2 SNEGSKA (reference sequence). V gave up 0 bases and J gave up 4 bases, with 10 bases separating them. The CDR3 bases are TGCAGTGCTAGAGAAGGAGGGCTATACAATGAGCAGTTCTTC. Translated: CSAREGGLYNEQFF.

This rearrangement joins TRBV29-1 to TRBJ2-1; no definite D call. This CDR3 has 13 amino acids. Germline V gene lookup returns CDR1 SQVTM and CDR2 ANQGSEA. The V end was cut by 2 bases, the J end by 4 bases, with 9 bases between. The CDR3 sequence: CSVERSTYNEQFF. The CDR3 DNA follows: TGCAGCGTTGAAAGATCTACATACAATGAGCAGTTCTTC.

This clonotype was recorded at least ten times. The V gene is TRBV20-1, the J gene TRBJ2-3; 7 bases map to TRBD1. This CDR3 comprises 15 residues. Germline CDR1 reads DFQATT; CDR2 reads SNEGSKA (reference sequence). The J segment lost 5 bases and the V segment lost 3 bases, leaving 11 bases of the junction unmatched. The DNA for the CDR3 is TGCAGTGCTAGTTATACAGGGGAGTCACTAGATACGCAGTATTTT. It yields the protein CSASYTGESLDTQYF.

A few counts support this clonotype. The CDR3 spells CASTNRGSRLNYGYTF. CDR3 coding DNA: TGTGCCAGCACTAACAGGGGGTCCCGCTTAAACTATGGCTACACCTTC. This rearrangement joins TRBV28 to TRBJ1-2; TRBD1 matches at 8 bases. This CDR3 has 16 residues. Germline-derived CDR1 and CDR2 are MDHEN and SYDVKM. V lost 7 bases, J lost 2 bases, and 12 bases stayed unmatched.

This clonotype turned up a few times. J is TRBJ2-5 and V is TRBV9; D may match TRBD1 or TRBD2 (7 bases each). Trimming pared 2 bases from V and 5 bases from J, leaving 16 bases between. This CDR3 has 15 residues. Germline CDR1 SGDLS, CDR2 YYNGEE. The CDR3 sequence: CASSVREGAAETQYF. The CDR3 DNA reads as TGTGCCAGCAGCGTGAGGGAGGGGGCTGCGGAGACCCAGTACTTC. Based on the CDR3 plus reference TRBV9 and TRBJ2-5, the full variable domain is DSGVTQTPKHLITATGQRVTLRCSPRSGDLSVYWYQQSLDQGLQFLIQYYNGEERAKGNILERFSAQQFPDLHSELNLSSLELGDSALYFCASSVREGAAETQYFGPGTRLLVL.

This clonotype was detected many times. V is TRBV15 and J is TRBJ1-2; 9 bases align to TRBD1. V dropped 1 base and J dropped 7; count of bases not matched to a gene: 4. The germline CDR1 and CDR2 sequences are LNHNV and YYDKDF (reference sequence). The length of the CDR3 is 14 residues. The CDR3 region is CATSRVGTGSGYTF. CDR3 coding DNA: TGTGCCACCAGCAGAGTAGGGACAGGGAGTGGCTACACCTTC.

This chain links TRBV11-2 with TRBJ2-3; D is possibly TRBD1 (6 bases). Germline CDR1 SGHAT, CDR2 FQNNGV. The CDR3 consists of 14 residues. V was trimmed by 1 base and J by 9 bases, leaving 14 bases between them. The chain's CDR3 is CASSLGLTGTTQYF. CDR3 nucleotide sequence: TGTGCCAGCAGCTTAGGCCTAACAGGGACCACGCAGTATTTT.

Many counts were recorded for this clonotype. The V gene is TRBV7-2, the J gene TRBJ2-1; possibly TRBD1 for D (6 bases). The V end was cut by 3 bases, the J end by 4 bases, with 7 bases between. CDR3 length equals 13 residues. The germline V gene encodes CDR1 SGHTA and CDR2 FQGNSA. The CDR3 DNA reads as TGTGCCAGCAGCTTCCAGGGGTACAATGAGCAGTTCTTC. Encoded protein: CASSFQGYNEQFF. The variable domain in full, completed from reference TRBV7-2 and TRBJ2-1, reads GAGVSQSPSNKVTEKGKDVELRCDPISGHTALYWYRQSLGQGLEFLIYFQGNSAPDKSGLPSDRFSAERTGGSVSTLTIQRTQQEDSAVYLCASSFQGYNEQFFGPGTRLTVL.

The chain couples TRBV9 to TRBJ1-3; a weak D match, TRBD1 (5 bases). Trimming stripped 4 bases from V and 0 bases from J, with 14 bases between. Germline V gene sequence: CDR1 SGDLS, CDR2 YYNGEE. This CDR3 comprises 16 residues. In DNA form, the CDR3 reads TGTGCCAGCAGCCCTACTCCGGGACCCTCTGGAAACACCATATATTTT. Its translation: CASSPTPGPSGNTIYF. The complete variable domain, with remaining parts taken from reference TRBV9 and TRBJ1-3, reads DSGVTQTPKHLITATGQRVTLRCSPRSGDLSVYWYQQSLDQGLQFLIQYYNGEERAKGNILERFSAQQFPDLHSELNLSSLELGDSALYFCASSPTPGPSGNTIYFGEGSWLTVV.

This clonotype was seen a handful of times. CDR3 DNA sequence: TGTGCCAGCAGCTTAGCGACGCCATACGAGCAGTACTTC. This sequence encodes CASSLATPYEQYF. V gene TRBV7-2 combines with J gene TRBJ2-7, with D unresolved. With 0 bases removed from V and 4 bases from J, the gap between germline ends came to 7 bases. Per germline, CDR1 SGHTA and CDR2 FQGNSA. The CDR3 totals 13 residues.

On this clonotype: It may be a read error: a sequence one base away is much more abundant. J is TRBJ2-1 and V is TRBV29-1; TRBD1 matches 9 bases. The CDR3 totals 14 residues. Germline CDR1 and CDR2: SQVTM and ANQGSEA. The CDR3 bases are TGCAGCGTTGGGGGACAGGGACCCTACAATGAGCAGTCCTTC. This codes for CSVGGQGPYNEQSF.

This clonotype has a count of ten or more. The chain is built from TRBV7-2 and TRBJ2-3, with 11 bases identical to TRBD2. Trimming took 1 base from V and 3 from J; bases not matched to a gene: 6. Germline assignment: CDR1 SGHTA and CDR2 FQGNSA. The CDR3 runs 17 residues. CDR3 sequence reads: CASSLVRASGRTDTQYF. CDR3 in DNA: TGTGCCAGCAGCTTAGTACGGGCTAGCGGGAGGACAGATACGCAGTATTTT.

This clonotype was recorded at least ten times. The genes are TRBV12-3 or TRBV12-4 and TRBJ2-3, with TRBD2 identical over 9 bases. With V trimmed by 6 bases and J by 2 bases, 3 bases remained unmatched. The CDR3 is 14 residues long. The CDR3 coding sequence is TGTGCCAGCAGCCGACTAGCGGACACAGATACGCAGTATTTT. Protein: CASSRLADTDTQYF.

This clonotype was detected ten times or more. The V call is TRBV2, the J call TRBJ2-1; D may be TRBD1 (6 bases). Between the trimmed V and J ends, which lost 11 bases and 7 bases, there was a span of 21 bases. This CDR3 is 14 amino acids long. Germline CDR1 reads SNHLY; CDR2 reads FYNNEI. The CDR3 DNA reads as TGTGCCGGCCTCGTTGGGGGTCAGGGGAATGAGCAGTTCTTC. This gives the protein CAGLVGGQGNEQFF.

The chain carries TRBV24-1 and TRBJ2-2; no firm D call. Germline V gives CDR1 KGHDR, CDR2 SFDVKD. The V end was cut by 0 bases, the J end by 6 bases, with 7 bases between. The CDR3 has 14 residues. The CDR3 nucleotides are TGTGCCACCAGTGATTTGGTATCAGCCGGGGAGCTGTTTTTT. Protein product: CATSDLVSAGELFF.

This clonotype came up a few times. This chain links TRBV20-1 with TRBJ1-2; possible D gene TRBD1, 6 bases. The germline CDR1 and CDR2 sequences are DFQATT and SNEGSKA (reference sequence). The CDR3 runs to 13 residues. V was trimmed by 6 bases and J by 4 bases, leaving 15 bases between them. The CDR3 region is CSALRTDSYGYTF. The CDR3 bases are TGCAGTGCACTAAGGACGGACAGCTATGGCTACACCTTC.

The chain recombines TRBV6-2 or TRBV6-3 with TRBJ2-4, with unresolved D. This CDR3 region has 11 residues. Trimming left V 6 bases short and J 5 bases short, with 5 bases between. From germline, CDR1 is MNHEY and CDR2 SVGEGT. In nucleotides, the CDR3 is TGTGCCAGCAGACGACAAAACATTCAGTACTTC. Translated, it gives CASRRQNIQYF.